This TCR beta chain was captured by sequencing in a study of T-cell reconstitution after alpha-beta-depleted transplantation in children. This clonotype came up many times. Its antigen remains unknown. Overall study findings and caveats: Surviving thymic progenitors and recipient T cells were the source of high TCRbeta diversity at day 60 in some patients. Among T cells one year after transplant, newly produced cells accounted for most counts and diversity. Reportedly, only several hundred clones from non-depleted graft cells drove alpha-beta T-cell counts at about two months.

TCRbeta library preparation incorporated unique molecular identifiers. TCRdb re-derived calls from the PCR reads in MiXCR, one entry per CDR3 protein. The sample includes about 490,000 distinct CDR3 sequences, roughly 10% seen only once; the top ten take about 2%. The CDR3 is made up of 16 amino acids. The ends lost 5 bases at V and 1 base at J; junction bases unmatched: 9. Germline V CDR1 and CDR2: MNHEY, SVGAGI. The chain recombines TRBV6-5 with TRBJ2-3, with 7 positions matching TRBD2. The sequence was obtained from a child aged 2 to 15 with inherited bone marrow failure, due to receive a stem cell transplant. The input for sequencing was PBMCs, taken before TCRalphabeta/CD19-depleted stem cell transplant. The CDR3 DNA sequence: TGTGCCAGCAGTCGGTGGAGTCTAGCGGGCACAGATACGCAGTATTTT. This gives the protein CASSRWSLAGTDTQYF.